The rows below give T cell receptor beta chains drawn from one sample of a study of OX40 agonist ivuxolimab in advanced cancers. Libraries were prepared by immunoSEQ multiplex PCR; TCRdb keeps only in-frame clonotypes and omits some of them. This table has approximately 80,000 clones, roughly 85% appearing once. The source was CD4+ or CD8+ T cells sorted from blood, collected in a trial of the OX40 agonist ivuxolimab. These receptors were taken from an adult with an advanced solid tumor such as melanoma, head and neck, liver or kidney cancer. Each CDR3 is given with its conserved first and last residue. D genes are given only for firm matches. Size values are once, few and many counts, or a class for expanded clones, and some rows have none.

v_gene: TRBV19; j_gene: TRBJ2-2; d_gene: TRBD1; abundance: .; CDR3aa: CATHGQGGGELFF; CDR3nt: TGTGCCACCCATGGACAGGGTGGCGGGGAGCTGTTTTTT
v_gene: TRBV6-5; j_gene: TRBJ2-7; d_gene: TRBD2; abundance: .; CDR3aa: CASTYLAGGREQYF; CDR3nt: TGTGCCAGCACCTATCTAGCGGGGGGTAGGGAGCAGTACTTC
v_gene: TRBV27; j_gene: TRBJ2-7; d_gene: .; abundance: .; CDR3aa: CASSLSNRRGWQYF; CDR3nt: TGTGCCAGCAGTTTATCGAACAGGCGGGGATGGCAGTACTTC
v_gene: TRBV2; j_gene: TRBJ1-1; d_gene: .; abundance: .; CDR3aa: CASFGQSNTEAFF; CDR3nt: TGTGCCAGCTTTGGACAGTCAAACACTGAAGCTTTCTTT
v_gene: TRBV7-8; j_gene: TRBJ1-5; d_gene: .; abundance: .; CDR3aa: CASSGAGSSWQPQHF; CDR3nt: TGTGCCAGCAGCGGGGCGGGGAGCTCCTGGCAGCCCCAGCATTTT
v_gene: TRBV7-2; j_gene: TRBJ2-4; d_gene: .; abundance: .; CDR3aa: CASSLESGLAKNIQYF; CDR3nt: TGTGCCAGCAGCTTAGAAAGCGGATTAGCCAAAAACATTCAGTACTTC
v_gene: TRBV27; j_gene: TRBJ1-2; d_gene: .; abundance: .; CDR3aa: CASSLSGGQSNYGYTF; CDR3nt: TGTGCCAGCAGTTTATCGGGAGGGCAATCGAACTATGGCTACACCTTC
v_gene: TRBV30; j_gene: TRBJ1-2; d_gene: .; abundance: few; CDR3aa: CAWNTERNYGYTF; CDR3nt: TGTGCCTGGAATACGGAGAGAAACTATGGCTACACCTTC
v_gene: TRBV11-1; j_gene: TRBJ1-3; d_gene: .; abundance: .; CDR3aa: CASSLYGRIGNTIYF; CDR3nt: TGTGCCAGCAGCTTGTACGGACGGATTGGAAACACCATATATTTT
v_gene: TRBV6-1; j_gene: TRBJ2-7; d_gene: TRBD1; abundance: .; CDR3aa: CASSEEGQGNPYEQYF; CDR3nt: TGTGCCAGCAGTGAGGAAGGACAGGGCAACCCCTACGAGCAGTACTTC
v_gene: TRBV7-9; j_gene: TRBJ2-3; d_gene: TRBD2; abundance: .; CDR3aa: CASSFSGEEDTQYF; CDR3nt: TGTGCCAGCAGCTTCAGCGGGGAGGAAGATACGCAGTATTTT
v_gene: TRBV2; j_gene: TRBJ2-5; d_gene: .; abundance: once; CDR3aa: CASSLLRAHQSPRRETQYF; CDR3nt: TGTGCCAGCAGCCTCCTCCGGGCCCACCAAAGTCCTAGGAGGGAGACCCAGTACTTC
v_gene: TRBV7-2; j_gene: TRBJ2-7; d_gene: TRBD2; abundance: .; CDR3aa: CASSQGLAGDYEQYF; CDR3nt: TGTGCCAGCAGCCAAGGACTAGCGGGGGACTACGAGCAGTACTTC
v_gene: TRBV30; j_gene: TRBJ1-5; d_gene: TRBD1; abundance: .; CDR3aa: CAWDQGGGQPQHF; CDR3nt: TGTGCCTGGGACCAGGGGGGAGGTCAGCCCCAGCATTTT
v_gene: TRBV27; j_gene: TRBJ1-2; d_gene: TRBD1; abundance: .; CDR3aa: CASSFGTGGFYGYTF; CDR3nt: TGTGCCAGCAGTTTTGGGACAGGGGGTTTCTATGGCTACACCTTC
v_gene: TRBV2; j_gene: TRBJ2-1; d_gene: TRBD2; abundance: .; CDR3aa: CASSERASGGVEFF; CDR3nt: TGTGCCAGCAGTGAAAGGGCTAGCGGGGGGGTGGAGTTCTTC
v_gene: TRBV7-2; j_gene: TRBJ2-3; d_gene: .; abundance: .; CDR3aa: CASSLGGYSTDTQYF; CDR3nt: TGTGCCAGCAGCTTAGGCGGGTATAGCACAGATACGCAGTATTTT
v_gene: TRBV6-5; j_gene: TRBJ1-1; d_gene: .; abundance: .; CDR3aa: CASSYKRAEAFF; CDR3nt: TGTGCCAGCAGTTACAAGAGGGCTGAAGCTTTCTTT
v_gene: TRBV7-2; j_gene: TRBJ1-1; d_gene: .; abundance: few; CDR3aa: CASTPQGLNTEAFF; CDR3nt: TGTGCCAGCACCCCCCAGGGTTTGAACACTGAAGCTTTCTTT
v_gene: TRBV7-2; j_gene: TRBJ2-7; d_gene: TRBD2; abundance: .; CDR3aa: CASSFPLLAGVPDYEQYF; CDR3nt: TGTGCCAGCAGCTTCCCCCTCCTAGCGGGGGTGCCAGACTACGAGCAGTACTTC
v_gene: TRBV4-3; j_gene: TRBJ1-5; d_gene: .; abundance: few; CDR3aa: CASSQDPVQPQHF; CDR3nt: TGCGCCAGCAGCCAAGATCCAGTGCAGCCCCAGCATTTT
v_gene: TRBV5-4; j_gene: TRBJ2-5; d_gene: .; abundance: once; CDR3aa: CASSPGTFQETQYF; CDR3nt: TGTGCCAGCAGCCCTGGGACATTCCAAGAGACCCAGTACTTC
v_gene: TRBV19; j_gene: TRBJ1-1; d_gene: .; abundance: few; CDR3aa: CASSPIVRGHNTEAFF; CDR3nt: TGTGCCAGTAGTCCCATCGTCAGGGGTCACAACACTGAAGCTTTCTTT
v_gene: TRBV7-2; j_gene: TRBJ2-3; d_gene: TRBD2; abundance: .; CDR3aa: CASSLAGGPTDTQYF; CDR3nt: TGTGCCAGCAGTTTAGCGGGGGGGCCCACAGATACGCAGTATTTT